This TCR beta chain came from a study of T cell responses to AZD1222 COVID-19 vaccine. Study results and caveats: White British donors predominated, females outnumbered males, and clonal diversity was possibly underestimated. AZD1222 recipients seropositive at baseline numbered only five to seven.

About this clone itself: Its antigen remains unknown.

This CDR3 has 15 amino acids. Germline CDR1 reads MDHEN; CDR2 reads SYDVKM. The J segment lost 4 bases and the V segment lost 7 bases, leaving 7 bases of the junction unmatched. Here immunoSEQ multiplex PCR was the method, and the copy in TCRdb shows in-frame clones only, minus some. This table has 120,000 to 150,000 clones, around 91% appearing once. The specimen comprised peripheral blood, sampled on day 0 of AZD1222 vaccination. The sequence derives from an adult in good health. The chain is built from TRBV28 and TRBJ1-6; the match to TRBD1 covers 7 bases. The CDR3 nucleotides are TGTGCCAGCACTATTCCGGGACAGTATAATTCACCCCTCCACTTT. Its translation is CASTIPGQYNSPLHF.